This T cell receptor beta chain was captured in a study of CXCR3-negative and CXCR3-positive naive CD8 T cells. Whole-study findings and limits: Each naive subset displayed comparably high diversity, whereas memory CD8+ cells displayed much lower diversity. Memory, not naive, CXCR3-negative and CXCR3-positive cells differed in TRBV-TRBJ usage. Naive CXCR3-positive cells had TRB CDR3s more hydrophobic than those of CXCR3-negative naive cells.

The CDR3 length is 14 residues. Germline loops: CDR1 LNHNV, CDR2 YYDKDF (reference sequence). Triplicates of over 250,000 cells were sorted from each CD8+ T cell subset. Of note for this clonotype: No antigen is known for it.

The study made its TRB cDNA libraries by 5' RACE, adding UMI labels. TCRdb re-called the 5' RACE reads and catalogs CDR3 proteins one per entry, DNA excluded. The table for this sample gives 150,000 to 170,000 distinct CDR3 sequences. The chain is built from TRBV15 and TRBJ2-3; TCRdb's D gene call, TRBD2, goes unchecked for lack of DNA. This TCR derives from a human donor in good health. Some clones in this sample may be carry-over from other donors' samples. Sequencing used naive CXCR3+ CD8+ T cells from blood. Subset noted: CD45RO-CCR7+CD27+CD95- naive CD8+ T cells expressing CXCR3 (TNR3+). CDR3 sequence reads: CATGGLPKADTQYF.